Below, 8 T cell receptor beta chains from the same sample are listed, as sequenced in a study of blood T cell repertoires in COVID-19. This table comes from immunoSEQ multiplex PCR, and its TCRdb copy is limited to in-frame clones, with some not included. The repertoire holds around 170,000 clones, with less than 90% as singletons. The sequencing sample was made of peripheral blood. The receptors derive from a woman in her sixties or seventies with acute or convalescent COVID-19.

This chain links TRBV6-4 with TRBJ2-3, with D possibly matching TRBD1 (5 bases). CDR3 size: 13 residues. The V gene's germline CDR1 is MRHNA and CDR2 SNTAGT. V was clipped by 3 bases and J by 1 base, with 5 bases between them. The CDR3 spells CASSEQGTDTQYF. The DNA of the CDR3 is TGTGCCAGCAGTGAACAGGGCACAGATACGCAGTATTTT.

This clone occurred once. J is TRBJ1-6 and V is TRBV4-3; the D is unclear. Germline lookup yields CDR1 LGHNA and CDR2 YSLEER. CDR3 length: 18 amino acids. Trimming pared 0 bases from V and 7 bases from J, leaving 19 bases between. The CDR3 loop is CASSQDPQAVTSNSPLHF. The CDR3 DNA follows: TGCGCCAGCAGCCAAGATCCTCAGGCAGTGACGTCAAATTCACCCCTCCACTTT.

V gene TRBV19 combines with J gene TRBJ1-6, with 7 bases lining up with TRBD1. Germline CDR1 LNHDA, CDR2 SQIVND (reference sequence). The CDR3 totals 14 residues. Trimming at V came to 6 bases and at J to 7 bases, leaving 6 bases not matched to a gene. The CDR3 DNA sequence: TGTGCCAGTAGCGCCGGGACAGAGAATTCACCCCTCCACTTT. This codes for CASSAGTENSPLHF.

This clone was detected once. This chain links TRBV3-1 (or the pseudogene TRBV3-2) with TRBJ2-1; no reliable D call. CDR3 length: 12 amino acids. Per the germline V gene, CDR1 is LGHDT and CDR2 is YNNKEL (reference sequence). The V and J ends lost 1 base and 13 bases respectively, with 11 bases between them. The CDR3 loop is CASSQGVANQFF. DNA for the CDR3: TGTGCCAGCAGCCAAGGAGTAGCCAACCAGTTCTTC.

The chain has TRBV7-2 and TRBJ2-7; weak D call: TRBD2 (5 bases). The germline gives CDR1 SGHTA, CDR2 FQGNSA. The CDR3 is made up of 12 amino acids. V lost 5 bases, J lost 3 bases, and 8 bases lay in between. DNA of the CDR3: TGTGCCAGCAGCGCCGAGGGCTACGAGCAGTACTTC. Protein: CASSAEGYEQYF.

J is TRBJ1-2 and V is TRBV12-3 or TRBV12-4; 7 nucleotides line up with TRBD1. V shed 5 bases, J shed 9 bases, and the junction held 9 bases outside the gene matches. The CDR3 is 13 residues long. CDR3 loop: CASSLGTEISYTF. DNA of the CDR3: TGTGCCAGCAGTCTAGGGACAGAAATAAGCTACACCTTC.

The chain uses TRBV12-3 or TRBV12-4 and TRBJ2-7; a weak D match, TRBD2 (5 bases). V lost 3 bases, J lost 2 bases, and 8 bases lay in between. The CDR3 sequence is 13 residues long. In DNA form, the CDR3 reads TGTGCCAGCAGTTTTCCGGGGACCTACGAGCAGTACTTC. Its protein product is CASSFPGTYEQYF.

The chain recombines TRBV9 with TRBJ2-3, with D possibly being TRBD2 (6 bases). Between the trimmed V and J ends, which lost 10 bases and 1 base, there was a span of 19 bases. Germline loops: CDR1 SGDLS, CDR2 YYNGEE. This CDR3 contains 15 residues. CDR3 DNA: TGTGCCTTGGGGTGGAGGTGGAGGGGCACAGATACGCAGTATTTT. Translation: CALGWRWRGTDTQYF.